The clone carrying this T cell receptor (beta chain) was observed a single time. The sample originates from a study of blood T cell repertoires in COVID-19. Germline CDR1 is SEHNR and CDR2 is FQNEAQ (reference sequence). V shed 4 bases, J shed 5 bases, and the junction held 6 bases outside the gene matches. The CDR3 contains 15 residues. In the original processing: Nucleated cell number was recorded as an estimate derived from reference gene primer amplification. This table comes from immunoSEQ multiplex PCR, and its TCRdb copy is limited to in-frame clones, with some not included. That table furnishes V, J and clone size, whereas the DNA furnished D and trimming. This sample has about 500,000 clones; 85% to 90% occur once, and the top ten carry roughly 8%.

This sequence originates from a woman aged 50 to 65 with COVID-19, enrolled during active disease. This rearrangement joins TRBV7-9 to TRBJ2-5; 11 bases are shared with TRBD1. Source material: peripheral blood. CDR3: CASSSPDRGLETQYF. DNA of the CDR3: TGTGCCAGCAGCTCCCCGGACAGGGGGCTTGAGACCCAGTACTTC.